The clone carrying this TCR beta chain was recorded once. Its antigen is unknown. These data come from a study of STAT5B mutations in CD4+ large granular lymphocyte leukemia. The study's findings and limits: 8/27 top patient clones versus 2/35 control clones were TRBV06-family. Patient CD4-sorted repertoires stayed more clonal than healthy ones after leukemic-clone removal. Data were not HLA-matched across samples.

Trimming cost V 5 bases and J 4 bases; bases outside gene matches: 10. Germline CDR1 SGHTA, CDR2 FQGNSA. The CDR3 is 16 amino acids. The survey-level immunoSEQ assay was used. TCRdb's copy holds only in-frame clones and misses some; the assay was immunoSEQ multiplex PCR. The sample includes about 31,000 clones, roughly 70% seen only once; the top ten take approximately 1.9%. Sequencing was done on a sample of CD4+ T cells from blood buffy coats. The chain uses TRBV7-2 and TRBJ2-7, with 11 bases identical to TRBD2. This TCR was sampled from a human donor in good health. In DNA, the CDR3 is TGTGCCAGCAGCCGAAATAGCGGGGGGGCAAGATACGAGCAGTACTTC. Translated, it gives CASSRNSGGARYEQYF. The variable domain in full, completed from reference TRBV7-2 and TRBJ2-7, reads GAGVSQSPSNKVTEKGKDVELRCDPISGHTALYWYRQSLGQGLEFLIYFQGNSAPDKSGLPSDRFSAERTGGSVSTLTIQRTQQEDSAVYLCASSRNSGGARYEQYFGPGTRLTVT.